Included here is one TCR beta chain sequence, with context. This sample is part of a study of blood T cells in healthy people across ages. J was trimmed by 1 base and V by 1 base; bases with no gene match: 11. CDR1 DFQATT and CDR2 SNEGSKA come from the germline V gene (reference sequence). The CDR3 covers 17 residues. Sample-barcoded 5' priming and a J-beta primer mix drove a second PCR of about 6 to 12 cycles. In TCRdb, the 5' RACE reads were re-called with MiXCR into one record per CDR3 protein. The sample carries roughly 830,000 distinct CDR3 sequences, 55% to 65% recorded once. The V gene is TRBV20-1, the J gene TRBJ2-3; 7 bases match TRBD2. Sequenced: blood. This receptor was obtained from a man in his thirties or forties in good health. The CDR3 DNA sequence: TGCAGTGCTAGAGGGCCCCCAGGTCGGGGGGGCACAGATACGCAGTATTTT. It translates to CSARGPPGRGGTDTQYF.